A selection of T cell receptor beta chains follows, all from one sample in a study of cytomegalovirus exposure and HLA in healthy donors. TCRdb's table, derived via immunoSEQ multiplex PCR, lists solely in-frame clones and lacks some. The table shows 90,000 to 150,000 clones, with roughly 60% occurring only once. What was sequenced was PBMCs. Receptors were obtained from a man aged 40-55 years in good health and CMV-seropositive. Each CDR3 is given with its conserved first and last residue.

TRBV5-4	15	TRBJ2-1	CASSSGQTSYDEQFF
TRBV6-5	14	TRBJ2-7	CASSQPGTGYEQYF
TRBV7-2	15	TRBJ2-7	CASKADRTSSYEQYF
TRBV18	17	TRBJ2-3	CASSPMSGSPTTDTQYF
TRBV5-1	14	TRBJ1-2	CASSSRTAGYGYTF
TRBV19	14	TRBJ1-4	CASRGQGASEKLFF
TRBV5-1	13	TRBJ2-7	CASSKGTDYEQYF
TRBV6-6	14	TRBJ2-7	CASSPDRVTYEQYF
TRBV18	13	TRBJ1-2	CASSPYGDYGYTF
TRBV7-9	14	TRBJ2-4	CASSLWLTKNIQYF
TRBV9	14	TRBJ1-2	CASSVAGGYYGYTF
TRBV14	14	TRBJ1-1	CASSPGVIEGDAFF
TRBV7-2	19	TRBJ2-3	CASSLGVAGGPIRTDTQYF
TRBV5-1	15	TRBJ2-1	CASRFSGTRHNEQFF
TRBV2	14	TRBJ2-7	CASSEFGDSYEQYF
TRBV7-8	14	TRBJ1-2	CASRAEGGGSGYTF
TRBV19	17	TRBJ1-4	CASSTWTGGAANEKLFF
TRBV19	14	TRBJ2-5	CASSLRVLQETQYF
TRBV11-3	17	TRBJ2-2	CASERGRGGQATGELFF
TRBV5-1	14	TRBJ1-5	CASSLEGPNQPQHF
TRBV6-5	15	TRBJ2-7	CASSYSLTGTYEQYF
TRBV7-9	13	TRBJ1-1	CASSLDGGTVAFF
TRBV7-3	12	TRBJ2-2	CASSPAGGELFF
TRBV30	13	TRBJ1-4	CAWSRDRAEKLFF
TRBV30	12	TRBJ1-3	CAWGTSGNTIYF
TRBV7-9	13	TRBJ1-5	CASSLGRDQPQHF
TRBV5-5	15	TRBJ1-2	CASSLAGGAHYGYTF
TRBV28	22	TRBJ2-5	CASSPRTGGRTDVTLLKETQYF
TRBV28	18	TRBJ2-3	CASSLPPWGSGATDTQYF
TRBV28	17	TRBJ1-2	CATIGSTRTGRFHGYTF
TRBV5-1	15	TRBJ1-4	CASSLSTDYNEKLFF
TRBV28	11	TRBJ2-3	CASSLYGTTYF
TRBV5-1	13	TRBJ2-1	CASSVGQGHEQFF
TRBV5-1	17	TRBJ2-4	CASSSGTGGRAKNIQYF
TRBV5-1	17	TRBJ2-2	CASSRDSLRQNTGELFF
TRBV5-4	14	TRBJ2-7	CASRPGTSDGEQYF
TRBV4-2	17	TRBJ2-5	CASSQDGLAGGPVTQYF
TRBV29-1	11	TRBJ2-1	CAGGLYNEQFF
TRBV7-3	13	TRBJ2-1	CASSVEGPREQFF
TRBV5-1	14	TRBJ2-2	CASSGDSLTGELFF
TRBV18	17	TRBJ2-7	CASSPPYPRGRDGEQYF
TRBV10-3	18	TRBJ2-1	CAISEVTSGRSSYNEQFF
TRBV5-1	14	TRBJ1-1	CASSLGATPGEAFF
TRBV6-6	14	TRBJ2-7	CASSFTGDSNEQYF
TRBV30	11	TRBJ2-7	CAWALAAEQYF